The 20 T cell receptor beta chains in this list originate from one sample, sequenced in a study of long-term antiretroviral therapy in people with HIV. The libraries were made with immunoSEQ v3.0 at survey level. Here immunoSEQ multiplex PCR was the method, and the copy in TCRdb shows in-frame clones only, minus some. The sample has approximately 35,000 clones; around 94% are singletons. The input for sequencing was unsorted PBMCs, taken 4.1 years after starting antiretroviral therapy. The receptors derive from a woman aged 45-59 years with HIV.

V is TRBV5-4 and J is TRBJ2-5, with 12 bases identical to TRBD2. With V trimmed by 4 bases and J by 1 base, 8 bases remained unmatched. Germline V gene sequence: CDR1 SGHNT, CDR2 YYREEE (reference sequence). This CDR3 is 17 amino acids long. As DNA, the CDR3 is TGTGCCAGCAGCCCAGGGGGACTAGCGGGTTTCCAAGAGACCCAGTACTTC. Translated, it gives CASSPGGLAGFQETQYF.

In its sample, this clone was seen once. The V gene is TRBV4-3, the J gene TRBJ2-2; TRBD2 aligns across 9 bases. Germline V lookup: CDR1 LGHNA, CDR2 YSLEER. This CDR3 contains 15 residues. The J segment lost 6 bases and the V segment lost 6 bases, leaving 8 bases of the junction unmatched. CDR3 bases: TGCGCCAGCAGTTCTAGCGGGGCTTACGCCGGGGAGCTGTTTTTT. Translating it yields CASSSSGAYAGELFF.

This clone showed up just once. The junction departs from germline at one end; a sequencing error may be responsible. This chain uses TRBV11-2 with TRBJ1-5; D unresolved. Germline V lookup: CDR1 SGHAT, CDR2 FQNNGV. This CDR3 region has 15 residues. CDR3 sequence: CANSLAGGIRQPQHF. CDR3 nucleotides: TGTGCCAACAGCTTAGCTGGAGGGATAAGACAGCCCCAGCATTTT.

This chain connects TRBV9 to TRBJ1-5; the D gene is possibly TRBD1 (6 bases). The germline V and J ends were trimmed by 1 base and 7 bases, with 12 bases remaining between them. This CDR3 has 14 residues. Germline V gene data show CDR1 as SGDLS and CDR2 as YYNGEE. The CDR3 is CASSVKGGVQPQHF. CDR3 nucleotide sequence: TGTGCCAGCAGCGTAAAGGGGGGGGTCCAGCCCCAGCATTTT.

DNA for the CDR3: TGTGCCAGCAGCTTAGGTGGGGGGGCCACAGATACGCAGTATTTT. Protein product: CASSLGGGATDTQYF. The V and J genes are TRBV11-3 and TRBJ2-3, with a weak D call TRBD2 (7 bases). The CDR3 loop spans 15 amino acids. With 1 base removed from V and 2 bases from J, the gap between germline ends came to 10 bases. Germline-derived CDR1 and CDR2 are SGHNT and YENEEA.

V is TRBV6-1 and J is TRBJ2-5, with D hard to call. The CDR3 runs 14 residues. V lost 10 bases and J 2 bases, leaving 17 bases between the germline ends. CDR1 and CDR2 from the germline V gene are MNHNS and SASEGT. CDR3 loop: CAIQALFSQETQYF. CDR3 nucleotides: TGTGCCATCCAAGCACTCTTTTCGCAAGAGACCCAGTACTTC.

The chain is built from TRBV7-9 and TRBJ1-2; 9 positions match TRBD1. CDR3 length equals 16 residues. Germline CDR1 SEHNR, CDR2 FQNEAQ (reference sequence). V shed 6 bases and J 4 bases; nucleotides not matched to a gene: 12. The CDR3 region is CASSPGTGWRIYGYTF. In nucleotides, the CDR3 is TGTGCCAGCAGTCCCGGGACAGGGTGGCGGATCTATGGCTACACCTTC.

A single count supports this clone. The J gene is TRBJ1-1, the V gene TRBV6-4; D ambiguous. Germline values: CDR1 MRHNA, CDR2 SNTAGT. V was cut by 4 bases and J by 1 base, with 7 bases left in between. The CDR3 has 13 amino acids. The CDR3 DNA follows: TGTGCCAGCAGTGGGACCCCGAACACTGAAGCTTTCTTT. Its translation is CASSGTPNTEAFF.

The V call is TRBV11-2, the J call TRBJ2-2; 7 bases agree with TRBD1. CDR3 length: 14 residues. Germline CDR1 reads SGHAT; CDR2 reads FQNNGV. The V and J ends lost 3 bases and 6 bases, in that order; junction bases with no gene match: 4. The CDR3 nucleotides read TGTGCCAGCAGCTTCACTACAGGGGCCGGGGAGCTGTTTTTT. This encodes CASSFTTGAGELFF.

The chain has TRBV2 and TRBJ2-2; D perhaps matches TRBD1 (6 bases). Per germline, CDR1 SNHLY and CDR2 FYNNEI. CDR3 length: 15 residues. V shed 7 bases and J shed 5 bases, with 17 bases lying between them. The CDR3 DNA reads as TGTGCCAGCAACAAACAGGGATTGTTGACCGGGGAGCTGTTTTTT. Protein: CASNKQGLLTGELFF. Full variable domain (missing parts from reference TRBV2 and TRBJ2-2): EPEVTQTPSHQVTQMGQEVILRCVPISNHLYFYWYRQILGQKVEFLVSFYNNEISEKSEIFDDQFSVERPDGSNFTLKIRSTKLEDSAMYFCASNKQGLLTGELFFGEGSRLTVL.

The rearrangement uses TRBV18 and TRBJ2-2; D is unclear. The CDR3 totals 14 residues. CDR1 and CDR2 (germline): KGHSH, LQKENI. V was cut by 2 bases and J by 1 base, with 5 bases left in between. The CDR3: CASSPDKNTGELFF. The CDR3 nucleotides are TGTGCCAGCTCACCAGACAAGAACACCGGGGAGCTGTTTTTT.

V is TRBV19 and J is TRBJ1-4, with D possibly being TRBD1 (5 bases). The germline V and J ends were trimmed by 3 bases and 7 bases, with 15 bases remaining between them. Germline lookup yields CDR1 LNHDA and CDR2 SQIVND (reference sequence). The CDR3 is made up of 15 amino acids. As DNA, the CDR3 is TGTGCCAGTAGTATGGGCGGCCAGGGCGGTGAAAAACTGTTTTTT. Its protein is CASSMGGQGGEKLFF.

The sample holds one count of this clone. The DNA of the CDR3 is TGCGCCAGCAGCTCAGAGCCCTTCTATGGCTACACCTTC. Residues: CASSSEPFYGYTF. The chain has TRBV5-1 and TRBJ1-2, with D unresolved. CDR1 is SGHRS, CDR2 YFSETQ, per germline. V lost 3 bases to trimming and J lost 4 bases, with 10 bases between them. The CDR3 has 13 amino acids.

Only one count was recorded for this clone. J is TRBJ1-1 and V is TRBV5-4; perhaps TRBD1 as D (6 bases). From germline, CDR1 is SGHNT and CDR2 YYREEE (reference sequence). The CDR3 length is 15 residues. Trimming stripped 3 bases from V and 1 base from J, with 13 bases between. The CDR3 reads CASSSISRGNTEAFF. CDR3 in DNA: TGTGCCAGCAGCTCGATCAGCAGGGGGAACACTGAAGCTTTCTTT.

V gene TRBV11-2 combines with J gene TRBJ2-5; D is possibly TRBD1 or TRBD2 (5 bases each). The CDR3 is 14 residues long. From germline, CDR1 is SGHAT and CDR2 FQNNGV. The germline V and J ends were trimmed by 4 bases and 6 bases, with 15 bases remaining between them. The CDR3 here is CASSSLGVGQTQYF. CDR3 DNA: TGTGCCAGCAGCTCTCTGGGGGTCGGGCAGACCCAGTACTTC.

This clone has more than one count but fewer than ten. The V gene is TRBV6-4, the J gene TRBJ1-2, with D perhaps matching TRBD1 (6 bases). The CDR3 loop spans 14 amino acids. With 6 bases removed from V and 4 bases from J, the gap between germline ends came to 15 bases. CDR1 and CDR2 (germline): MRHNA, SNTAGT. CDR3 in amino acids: CASSAVGGPYGYTF. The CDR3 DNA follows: TGTGCCAGCAGCGCAGTTGGGGGCCCCTATGGCTACACCTTC.

CDR3 DNA sequence: TGTGCCAGCAGCCCTCGGGACGCTGAAGCTTTCTTT. This codes for CASSPRDAEAFF. V usage is TRBV5-4 and J usage is TRBJ1-1; a possible D gene is TRBD1 (5 bases). Trimming stripped 4 bases from V and 6 bases from J, with 10 bases between. This CDR3 comprises 12 residues. Per the germline V gene, CDR1 is SGHNT and CDR2 is YYREEE (reference sequence).

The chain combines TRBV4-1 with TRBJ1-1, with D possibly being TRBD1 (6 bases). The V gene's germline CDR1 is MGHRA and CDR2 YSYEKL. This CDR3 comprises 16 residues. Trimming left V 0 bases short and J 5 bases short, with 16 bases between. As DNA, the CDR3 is TGCGCCAGCAGCCAAGATGGAGGGACGAGGGGGACTGAAGCTTTCTTT. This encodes CASSQDGGTRGTEAFF.

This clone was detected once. The CDR3 loop reads CASSARQGPETQYF. CDR3 nucleotide sequence: TGTGCCAGCAGCGCCCGACAGGGCCCCGAGACCCAGTACTTC. V gene TRBV9 combines with J gene TRBJ2-5, with 7 bases aligning to TRBD1. CDR1 and CDR2 (germline): SGDLS, YYNGEE. CDR3 length: 14 amino acids. The J segment lost 5 bases and the V segment lost 3 bases, leaving 7 bases of the junction unmatched.

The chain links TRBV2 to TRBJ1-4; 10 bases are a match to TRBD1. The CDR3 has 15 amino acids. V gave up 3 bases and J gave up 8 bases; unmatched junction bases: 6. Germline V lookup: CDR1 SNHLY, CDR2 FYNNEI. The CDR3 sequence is CASSETGGGKEKLFF. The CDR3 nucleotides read TGTGCCAGCAGTGAGACAGGGGGCGGTAAGGAAAAACTGTTTTTT.